This TCR beta chain was retrieved from a study of glioma-infiltrating T cells after dendritic cell vaccination. About the study: Three intradermal dendritic cell vaccine injections were given every two weeks. Study-wide results and limits: Survival was not directly related to TCR clonality in these patients. Estimated pretreatment TIL content predicted outcome after dendritic cell vaccination.

V lost 5 bases and J lost 0; bases outside the gene matches: 6. The germline CDR1 and CDR2 sequences are SGHTA and FQGTGA. The CDR3 covers 16 residues. The time point: after dendritic cell vaccination, including at tumor progression/relapse. All glioblastoma patients lacked an isocitrate dehydrogenase mutation. Measured with immunoSEQ multiplex PCR; TCRdb has only the in-frame clones, and not every one. The table records fewer than 95,000 clones, roughly 85% of them present only once. Concerning this clone itself: What it binds is unknown.

The receptor was derived from a human donor with glioblastoma. The chain employs TRBV7-3 and TRBJ2-7; 11 nucleotides line up with TRBD2. The specimen comprised blood, sampled after dendritic cell vaccination. The CDR3 sequence is CASSTPSGGHSYEQYF. The CDR3 coding sequence is TGTGCCAGCAGCACCCCTAGCGGGGGGCACTCCTACGAGCAGTACTTC.